The rows below give T cell receptor beta chains drawn from one sample of a study of PD-1 blockade in classical Hodgkin lymphoma. Using immunoSEQ multiplex PCR, the repertoire was profiled, and TCRdb retains in-frame clones only, with some absent. Of some 35,000 clones in the sample, about 93% were seen once. Sequenced material: CD4+ T cells from blood, taken at baseline. The source is a human donor with classical Hodgkin lymphoma. Both conserved end residues are part of each CDR3. A D gene is named only where the DNA matches it firmly.

v_call d_call cdr3_aa
TRBV19 TRBD2 CASRSLADEQYF
TRBV5-1 TRBD2 CASSWEGIGGELFF
TRBV18 NA CASSGRANTEAFF
TRBV7-8 NA CASSFRAVAEAFF
TRBV25-1 NA CASSVWNTQYF
TRBV7-8 TRBD1 CASSARQGKWETQYF
TRBV30 TRBD2 CAWSNPGLAGGSYNEQFF
TRBV5-1 NA CASSFGGQETQYF
TRBV27 NA CASSLLWGEQFF
TRBV18 TRBD1 CASSPVGSDRGLTGELFF
TRBV28 TRBD1 CASTSRQGLGGTGGYNEQFF
TRBV16 TRBD1 CASSPNPGQGNYGYTF
TRBV5-1 NA CASSSAEGLSNEKLFF
TRBV12-5 TRBD2 CASGFPGEGTNNEQFF
TRBV27 NA CASSNVFSANTGELFF
TRBV28 NA CASSTNLRYTF
TRBV19 NA CASRDGAGGYEQYF
TRBV5-1 NA CASSLGGGNLPQQFF